The clone carrying this T cell receptor beta chain turned up a few times. Its specificity is unknown. This sample is part of a study of T cells after yellow fever vaccination. Across the study: The SMART-Seq v4 Ultra Low Input method served to prepare the low-cell-number fractions.

TCRdb used MiXCR to reprocess the 5' RACE reads, holding one entry per CDR3 protein. Among about 300,000 distinct CDR3 sequences listed, about 4% were seen once. Findings of the study overall: It was a small share of clonotypes that appeared in both CD4 and CD8 compartments. Though it reached lower strength, the secondary response hit its peak faster, day 5 versus 15.

V was shortened by 2 bases and J by 8 bases, with 15 bases between the two germline ends. CDR3 length equals 14 residues. Material: PBMCs, obtained 5 days after the yellow fever booster vaccination. The receptor's source is a man aged 18 to 30 who received the YFV17D yellow fever vaccine. The V and J genes are TRBV12-3 or TRBV12-4 and TRBJ1-1; possible D gene TRBD1, 6 bases. The DNA for the CDR3 is TGTGCCAGCAGTTTACTCCAGGGACAACGGGAAGCTTTCTTT. The encoded protein is CASSLLQGQREAFF.